This T cell receptor (beta chain) was sequenced for a study of blood T cell repertoires in COVID-19. Across the whole study: Sites across the United States, Italy and Spain contributed samples from acute and convalescent COVID-19. PBMCs, B-cell-depleted T cells, or T cells were the source of the cDNA or gDNA that made up the material.

This clone was seen only a few times. This CDR3 is built from 16 residues. V dropped 3 bases and J dropped 6 bases, with 21 bases sitting between them. Per the germline V gene, CDR1 is LNHDA and CDR2 is SQIVND (reference sequence). In the authors' methods: By means of reference gene primer amplification, nucleated cell counts were estimated. The data were produced by immunoSEQ multiplex PCR, yet TCRdb's version contains in-frame clones alone and is incomplete. D and trimming come from the DNA, and the V and J calls and clone size come from that table. This table has around 300,000 clones, around 85% appearing once.

This sequence was found in a woman in her fifties or sixties with active or convalescent COVID-19. The sample consisted of peripheral blood. This chain connects TRBV19 to TRBJ2-7, with D tentatively TRBD2 (6 bases). The CDR3 nucleotides read TGTGCCAGTAGTATTCCGGGGACTCCTGCAACCACCGAGCAGTACTTC. Translating it yields CASSIPGTPATTEQYF.